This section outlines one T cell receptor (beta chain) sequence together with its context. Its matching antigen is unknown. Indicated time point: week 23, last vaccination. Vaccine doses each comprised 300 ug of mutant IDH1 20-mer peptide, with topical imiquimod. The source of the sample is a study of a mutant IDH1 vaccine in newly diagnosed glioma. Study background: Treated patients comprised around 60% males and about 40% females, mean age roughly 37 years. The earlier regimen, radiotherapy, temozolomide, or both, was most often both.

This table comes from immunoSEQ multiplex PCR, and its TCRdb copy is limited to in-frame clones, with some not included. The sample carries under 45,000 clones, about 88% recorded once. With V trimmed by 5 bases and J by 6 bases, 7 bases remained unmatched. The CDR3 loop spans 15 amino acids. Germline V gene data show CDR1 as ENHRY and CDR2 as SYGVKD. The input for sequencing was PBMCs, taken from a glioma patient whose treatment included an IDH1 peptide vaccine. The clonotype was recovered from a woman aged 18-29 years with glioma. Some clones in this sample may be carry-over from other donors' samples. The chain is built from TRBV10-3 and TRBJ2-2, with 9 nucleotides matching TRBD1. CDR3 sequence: CAISTGGARAGELFF. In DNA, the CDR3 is TGTGCCATCAGTACAGGGGGCGCGAGGGCCGGGGAGCTGTTTTTT.